Reported below is one T cell receptor (beta chain). CDR1 SGHVS and CDR2 FQNEAQ come from the germline V gene. CDR3 length: 16 residues. V lost 1 base and J lost 6; bases outside the gene matches: 8. The data derive from a study of blood T cell repertoires in COVID-19. Study overall: The United States, Italy and Spain were the sources of the acute and convalescent COVID-19 samples.

Per the original methods: Reference gene primer amplification yielded estimated nucleated cell counts. Using immunoSEQ multiplex PCR, the repertoire was profiled, and TCRdb retains in-frame clones only, with some absent. The V and J calls and clone size are taken from that table; D and trimming were inferred from the DNA. The repertoire holds a few hundred thousand clones, with 80% to 90% as singletons. The chain has TRBV7-8 and TRBJ2-1, with TRBD2 matching over 8 bases. Source material: peripheral blood. This receptor was identified in a man at least 80 years old with acute or convalescent COVID-19. The CDR3 is CASSLVGSGGRNEQFF. The DNA for the CDR3 is TGTGCCAGCAGCTTAGTGGGCAGCGGGGGACGCAATGAGCAGTTCTTC.